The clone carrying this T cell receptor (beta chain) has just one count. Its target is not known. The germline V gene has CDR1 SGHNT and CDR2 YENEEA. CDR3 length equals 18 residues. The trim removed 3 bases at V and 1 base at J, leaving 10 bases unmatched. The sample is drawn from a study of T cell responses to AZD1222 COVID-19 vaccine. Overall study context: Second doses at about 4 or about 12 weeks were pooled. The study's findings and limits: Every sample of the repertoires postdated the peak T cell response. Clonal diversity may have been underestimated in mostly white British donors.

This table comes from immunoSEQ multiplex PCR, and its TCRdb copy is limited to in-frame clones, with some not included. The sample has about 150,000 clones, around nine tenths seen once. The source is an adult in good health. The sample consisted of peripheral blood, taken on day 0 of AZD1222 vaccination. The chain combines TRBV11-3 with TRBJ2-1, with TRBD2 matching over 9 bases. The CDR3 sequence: CASSFQFRSGRSYNEQFF. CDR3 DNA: TGTGCCAGCAGCTTTCAGTTTAGGAGCGGGAGGTCCTACAATGAGCAGTTCTTC. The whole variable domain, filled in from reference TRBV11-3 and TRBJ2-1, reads EAGVVQSPRYKIIEKKQPVAFWCNPISGHNTLYWYLQNLGQGPELLIRYENEEAVDDSQLPKDRFSAERLKGVDSTLKIQPAELGDSAVYLCASSFQFRSGRSYNEQFFGPGTRLTVL.